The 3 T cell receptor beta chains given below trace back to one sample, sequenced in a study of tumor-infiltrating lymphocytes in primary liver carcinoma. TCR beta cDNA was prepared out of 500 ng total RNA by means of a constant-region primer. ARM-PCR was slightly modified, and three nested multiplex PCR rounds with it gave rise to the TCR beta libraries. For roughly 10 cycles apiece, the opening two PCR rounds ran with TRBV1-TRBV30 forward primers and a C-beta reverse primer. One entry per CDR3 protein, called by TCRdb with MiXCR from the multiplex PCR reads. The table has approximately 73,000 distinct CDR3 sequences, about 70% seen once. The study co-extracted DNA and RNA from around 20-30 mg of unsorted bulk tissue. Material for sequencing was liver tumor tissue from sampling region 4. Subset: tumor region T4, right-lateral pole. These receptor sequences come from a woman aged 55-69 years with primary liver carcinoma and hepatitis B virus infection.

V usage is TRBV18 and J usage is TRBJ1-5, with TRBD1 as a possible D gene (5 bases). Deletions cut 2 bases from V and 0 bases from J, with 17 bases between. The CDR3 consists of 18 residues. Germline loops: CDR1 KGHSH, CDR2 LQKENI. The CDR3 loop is CASSPGEPGTLSNQPQHF. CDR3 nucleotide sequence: TGTGCCAGCTCACCAGGGGAACCCGGGACCCTTAGCAATCAGCCCCAGCATTTT.

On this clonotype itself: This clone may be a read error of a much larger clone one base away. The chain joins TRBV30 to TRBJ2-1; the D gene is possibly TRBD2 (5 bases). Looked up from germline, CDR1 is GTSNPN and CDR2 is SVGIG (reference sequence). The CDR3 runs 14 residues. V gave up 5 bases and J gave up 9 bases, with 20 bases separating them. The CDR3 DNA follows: TGTGCCTGGGCCTTTGCTAGCTACAACAGTGAGCAGTTCTTC. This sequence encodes CAWAFASYNSEQFF.

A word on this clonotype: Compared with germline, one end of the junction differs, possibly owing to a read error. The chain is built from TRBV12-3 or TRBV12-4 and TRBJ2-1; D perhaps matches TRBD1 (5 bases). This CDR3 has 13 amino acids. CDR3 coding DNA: TGTGCCAGCACGCAGGGATCCTGCAATAAGCAGTTCTTC. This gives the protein CASTQGSCNKQFF.